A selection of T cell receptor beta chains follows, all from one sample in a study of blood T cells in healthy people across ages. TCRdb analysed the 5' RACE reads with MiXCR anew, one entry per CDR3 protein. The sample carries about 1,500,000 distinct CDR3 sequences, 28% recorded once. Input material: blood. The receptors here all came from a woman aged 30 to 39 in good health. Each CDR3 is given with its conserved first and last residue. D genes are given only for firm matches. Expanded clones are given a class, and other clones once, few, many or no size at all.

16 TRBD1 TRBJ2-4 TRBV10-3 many TGTGCCATCAGTGCTGGAGAGGGGGCGGTAGGGAACATTCAGTACTTC CAISAGEGAVGNIQYF
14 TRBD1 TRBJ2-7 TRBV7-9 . TGTGCCACTAATACCGGGACAGGGGGCAACGAGCAGTACTTC CATNTGTGGNEQYF
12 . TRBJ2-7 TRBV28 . TGTGCCAGCCAAACGGGGACGGGAGAGCAGTACTTC CASQTGTGEQYF
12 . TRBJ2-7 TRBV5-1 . TGCGCCAGCAGCTCGACCGGATGCGAGCAGTACTTC CASSSTGCEQYF
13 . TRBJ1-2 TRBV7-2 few TGTGCCAGCAGACCAGGCCGGAACTATGGCTACACCTTC CASRPGRNYGYTF
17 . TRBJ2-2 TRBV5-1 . TGCGCCAGCAGCTTCAACGGGGATTTAACAGGCACCGGGGAGCTGTTTTTT CASSFNGDLTGTGELFF
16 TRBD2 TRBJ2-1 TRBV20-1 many TGCAGTGCTAGAGATCGGTCTAGCGGATCCTACAATGAGCAGTTCTTC CSARDRSSGSYNEQFF
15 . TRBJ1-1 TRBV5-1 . TGCGCCAGCAGCCCGGTGGGGCCCTTGAACACTGAAGCTTTCTTT CASSPVGPLNTEAFF
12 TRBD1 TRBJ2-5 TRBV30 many TGTGCCTGGAGCACAGGGGTCGAGACCCAGTACTTC CAWSTGVETQYF
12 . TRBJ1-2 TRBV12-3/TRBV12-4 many TGTGCCAGCAGTTTCGGGTTTGACGGCTACACCTTC CASSFGFDGYTF
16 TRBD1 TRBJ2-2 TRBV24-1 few TGTGCCACCAGTGATGCTGGACAGGGCGTCGCCGGGGAGCTGTTTTTT CATSDAGQGVAGELFF
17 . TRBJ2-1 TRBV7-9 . TGTGCCAGCAGCCCTGCCCGGGCAGGTCTCATTGTTGATGAGCAGTTCTTC CASSPARAGLIVDEQFF
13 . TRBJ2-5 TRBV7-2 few TGTGCCAGCAGCTCTCTGAAGCAAGAGACCCAGTACTTC CASSSLKQETQYF
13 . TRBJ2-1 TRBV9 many TGTGCCAGCAGCGTAGCAGAGTCCAATGAGCAGTTCTTC CASSVAESNEQFF
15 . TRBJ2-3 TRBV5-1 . TGCGCCAGCAGCTTGCGGGGATATGGCACAGATACGCAGTATTTT CASSLRGYGTDTQYF
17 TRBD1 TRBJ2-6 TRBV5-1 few TGCGCCAGCAGCTTGGGACAGGGCCGAGGTGGGGCCAACGTCCTGACTTTC CASSLGQGRGGANVLTF
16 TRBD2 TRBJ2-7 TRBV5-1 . TGCGCCAGCAGCATCAAAGACCTAGCGGGAGAGAAGGAGCAGTACTTC CASSIKDLAGEKEQYF
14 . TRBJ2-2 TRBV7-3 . TGTGCCAGCAGCTACGAGGGATACACCGGGGAGCTGTTTTTT CASSYEGYTGELFF
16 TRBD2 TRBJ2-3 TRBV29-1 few TGCAGCGTTGTGTTAGCGGGGGATCGTAGGGCAGATACGCAGTATTTT CSVVLAGDRRADTQYF
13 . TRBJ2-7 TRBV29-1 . TGCAGCGTGACAGGAATCTCCTACAATGAGCAGTACTTC CSVTGISYNEQYF
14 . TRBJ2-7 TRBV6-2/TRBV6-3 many TGTGCCAGCAGTTACAACGTGGGCTCCTACGAGCAGTACTTC CASSYNVGSYEQYF
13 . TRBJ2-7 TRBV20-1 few TGCAGTGCTAGAGATCCTAGCGAGTACGAGCAGTACTTC CSARDPSEYEQYF
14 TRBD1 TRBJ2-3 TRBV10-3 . TGTGCCATCAGGGCCGACAGGGTAGAAGATACGCAGTATTTT CAIRADRVEDTQYF
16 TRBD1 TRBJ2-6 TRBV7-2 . TGTGCCAGCAGCCGGACAGGGACTCCCGGGGCCAACGTCCTGACTTTC CASSRTGTPGANVLTF
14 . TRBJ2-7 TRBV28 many TGTGCCACCGGAAAGGGAGGTGTAAAGTTGGAGCAGTACTTC CATGKGGVKLEQYF
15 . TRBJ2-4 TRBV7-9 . TGTGCCAGCAGCTTCTGGCTGCATGGCAAAAACATTCAGTACTTC CASSFWLHGKNIQYF
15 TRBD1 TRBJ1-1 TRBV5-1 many TGCGCCAGCAGCTCTCCGGGACAGGTGAACACTGAAGCTTTCTTT CASSSPGQVNTEAFF
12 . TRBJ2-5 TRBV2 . TGTGCCAGCAGTGAATCGAGGCGGACCCAGTACTTC CASSESRRTQYF
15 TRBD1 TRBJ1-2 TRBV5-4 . TGTGCCAGCAGCCAAACCGGGACAGGGGGCCGGGGCTACACCTTC CASSQTGTGGRGYTF
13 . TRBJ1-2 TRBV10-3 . TGTGCCATCAGTGACAGCCAGAACTATGGCTACACCTTC CAISDSQNYGYTF
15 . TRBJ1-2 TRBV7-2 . TGTGCCAGCAGTCCCGAGACAGGAGCTAACTATGGCTACACCTTC CASSPETGANYGYTF
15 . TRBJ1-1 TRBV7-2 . TGTGCCAGCAGCTTAGTGAGGGCTTTGAACACTGAAGCTTTCTTT CASSLVRALNTEAFF
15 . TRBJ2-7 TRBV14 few TGTGCCAGCAACCAGGCTTCGGCCAGGGGCTACGAGCAGTACTTC CASNQASARGYEQYF
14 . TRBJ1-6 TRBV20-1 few TGCAGTGCTAGGGCAACGGGGATTAATTCACCCCTCCACTTT CSARATGINSPLHF
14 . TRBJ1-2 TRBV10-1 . TGCGCCAGCAGTGAGTCTAAGGGAAGCGGTGGCTACACCTTC CASSESKGSGGYTF
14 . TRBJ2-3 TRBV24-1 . TGTGCCGCCAGTGATTCCAGGGGTACAGATACGCAGTATTTT CAASDSRGTDTQYF
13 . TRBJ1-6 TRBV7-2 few TGTGCCAGCAGCCCACCGACAGATTCACCCCTCCACTTT CASSPPTDSPLHF
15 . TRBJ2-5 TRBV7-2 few TGTGCCAGCAGCTGGGAGTCGGGACGCCGAGAGACCCAGTACTTC CASSWESGRRETQYF
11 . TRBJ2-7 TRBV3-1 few TGTGCCAGCAGCCAACCGGGCGAGCAGTACTTC CASSQPGEQYF
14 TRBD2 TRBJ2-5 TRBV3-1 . TGTGCCAGCAGCTTACTGACTAGCAAGGAGACCCAGTACTTC CASSLLTSKETQYF
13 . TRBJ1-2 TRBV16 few TGTGCCAGCAGCCAATCGTCAGGAAACGGCTACACCTTC CASSQSSGNGYTF
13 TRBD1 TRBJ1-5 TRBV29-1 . TGCAGCGCTGCGACAGGGTTAGGTCAGCCCCAGCATTTT CSAATGLGQPQHF
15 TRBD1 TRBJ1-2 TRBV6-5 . TGTGCCAGCAGTCTGGGGGGACAGGCACCATATGGCGACACCTTC CASSLGGQAPYGDTF
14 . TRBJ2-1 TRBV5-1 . TGCGCCAGCAGCTTTGAGGACTATTACAATGAGCAGTTCTTC CASSFEDYYNEQFF
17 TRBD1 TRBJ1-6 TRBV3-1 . TGTGCCAGCAGCCAAGATCCGACAGGGGCCTATAATTCACCCCTCCACTTT CASSQDPTGAYNSPLHF
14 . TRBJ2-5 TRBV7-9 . TGTGCCAGCAGACCTAGCGCCGGGCAAGAGACCCAGTACTTC CASRPSAGQETQYF
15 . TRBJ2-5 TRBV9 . TGTGCCAGCAGCGTAGAGGCCGTCGCACAAGAGGCCCAGTACTTC CASSVEAVAQEAQYF
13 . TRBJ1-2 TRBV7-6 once TGTGCCAGCAGCATAGGACCTAACTATGGCTACACCTTC CASSIGPNYGYTF
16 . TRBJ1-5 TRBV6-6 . TGTGCCAGCAGTGAATTCTCTGGGACATCTGGGCAGCCTCAGCATTTT CASSEFSGTSGQPQHF
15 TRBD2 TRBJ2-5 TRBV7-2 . TGTGCCAGCAGCTTACTGGGACTAGCGGTGGAGACCCAGTACTTC CASSLLGLAVETQYF
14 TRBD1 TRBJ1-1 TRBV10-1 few TGCGCCAGCAGTGAAGGAGACAGGGGTACTGAAGCTTTCTTT CASSEGDRGTEAFF
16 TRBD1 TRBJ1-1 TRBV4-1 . TGCGCCAGCAGCCAAGATCGTCAGGGGGGACTCACTGAAGCTTTCTTT CASSQDRQGGLTEAFF
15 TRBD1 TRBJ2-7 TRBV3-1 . TGTGCCAGCAGCCCCGGGACAGGGCCCCGAAACGAGCAGTACTTC CASSPGTGPRNEQYF
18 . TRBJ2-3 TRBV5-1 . TGCGCCAGCCGAATACGCGCCGAGAAGCTGATCCCCACAGATACGCAGTATTTT CASRIRAEKLIPTDTQYF
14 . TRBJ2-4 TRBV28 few TGTGCCAGCAGTTTATTGAGTCCGGCGGACATTCAGTACTTC CASSLLSPADIQYF
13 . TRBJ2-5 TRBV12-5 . TGTGCTAGTGGCCTGATGGACCAAGAGACCCAGTACTTC CASGLMDQETQYF
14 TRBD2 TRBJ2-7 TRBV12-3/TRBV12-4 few TGTGCCAGCAGTTTAACCGCGGGAGGGAGGGAGCAGTACTTC CASSLTAGGREQYF
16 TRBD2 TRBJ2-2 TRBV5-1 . TGCGCCAGCAGCTTGTCTCTAGCGGGGGTCACCGGGGAGCTGTTTTTT CASSLSLAGVTGELFF